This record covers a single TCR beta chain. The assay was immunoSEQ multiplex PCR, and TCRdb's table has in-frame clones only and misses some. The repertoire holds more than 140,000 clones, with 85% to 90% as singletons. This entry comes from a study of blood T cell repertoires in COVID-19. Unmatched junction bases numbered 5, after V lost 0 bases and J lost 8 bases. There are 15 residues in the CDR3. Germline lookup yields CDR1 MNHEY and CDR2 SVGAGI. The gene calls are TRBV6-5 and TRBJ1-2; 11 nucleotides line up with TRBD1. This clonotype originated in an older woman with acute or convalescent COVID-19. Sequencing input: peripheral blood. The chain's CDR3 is CASSYSDRGLGGYTF. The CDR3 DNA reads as TGTGCCAGCAGTTACTCGGACAGGGGGCTGGGCGGCTACACCTTC.